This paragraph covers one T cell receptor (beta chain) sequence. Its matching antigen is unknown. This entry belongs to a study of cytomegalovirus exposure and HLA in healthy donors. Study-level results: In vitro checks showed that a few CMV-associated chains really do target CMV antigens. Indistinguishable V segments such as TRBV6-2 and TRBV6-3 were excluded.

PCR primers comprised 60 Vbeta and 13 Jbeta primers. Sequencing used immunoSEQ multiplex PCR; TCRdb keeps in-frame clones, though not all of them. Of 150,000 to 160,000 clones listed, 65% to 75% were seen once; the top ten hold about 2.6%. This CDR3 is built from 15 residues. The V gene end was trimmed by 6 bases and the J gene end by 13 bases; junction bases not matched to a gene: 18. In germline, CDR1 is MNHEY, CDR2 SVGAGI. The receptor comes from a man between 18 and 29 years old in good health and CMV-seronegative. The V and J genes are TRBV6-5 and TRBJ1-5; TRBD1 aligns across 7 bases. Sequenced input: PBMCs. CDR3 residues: CASSPGQASWTGQHF. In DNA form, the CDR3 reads TGTGCCAGCAGCCCCGGACAGGCGAGTTGGACTGGACAGCATTTT.